This TCR beta chain was captured by sequencing in a study of OX40 agonist ivuxolimab in advanced cancers. Data came from immunoSEQ multiplex PCR; TCRdb stores just in-frame clones and leaves some out. The sample shows about 95,000 clones, 75% to 90% of them seen only once. Specimen: CD4+ or CD8+ T cells sorted from blood, collected in a trial of the OX40 agonist ivuxolimab. The clonotype was recovered from an adult with an advanced solid tumor such as melanoma, head and neck, liver or kidney cancer.

The CDR3 coding sequence is TGTGCCATCAAAGACAGACCTACCTACGAGCAGTACTTC. It yields the protein CAIKDRPTYEQYF. The chain recombines TRBV10-3 with TRBJ2-7; weak D call: TRBD1 (5 bases). Germline assignment: CDR1 ENHRY and CDR2 SYGVKD. The ends were cut back, 7 bases at V and 2 bases at J, with 12 bases in the middle. CDR3 length equals 13 residues.